These T cell receptor beta chains were read from a single sample in a study of cytomegalovirus exposure and HLA in healthy donors. Only in-frame clones appear in the TCRdb table, and some are missing; sequencing was by immunoSEQ multiplex PCR. The repertoire includes 100,000 to 150,000 clones, roughly a tenth of them detected once, and under 6% sits in the top ten. The sequenced material came from PBMCs. These receptor sequences come from a woman in her late teens or twenties in good health and CMV-seropositive. Each CDR3 is given with its conserved first and last residue. The D gene is left open where the match is weak. Some rows mark clone size as missing; the rest say once, few, many or name a class of expanded clone.

V gene	clone size	D gene	J gene	CDR3 DNA	CDR3 protein
TRBV2	few	TRBD1	TRBJ1-5	TGTGCCAGCAGGGGGACAGGGGCGGGCAATCAGCCCCAGCATTTT	CASRGTGAGNQPQHF
TRBV28	.	TRBD1	TRBJ2-2	TGTGCCAGCAGATCCGGGACAGATTACACCGGGGAGCTGTTTTTT	CASRSGTDYTGELFF
TRBV4-2	few	.	TRBJ2-7	TGTGCCAGCAGCCAAGATAGGAGTAACAACTACGAGCAGTACTTC	CASSQDRSNNYEQYF
TRBV5-1	few	.	TRBJ2-3	TGCGCCAGCAGCTTGCTATCGAGCAGCGATGCTAGCACAGATACGCAGTATTTT	CASSLLSSSDASTDTQYF
TRBV2	few	TRBD2	TRBJ2-5	TGTGCCAGCAGTGGAATAGCGGGAGGGCAAGAGACCCAGTACTTC	CASSGIAGGQETQYF
TRBV9	few	TRBD2	TRBJ2-1	TGTGCCAGCAGCCCCGGGACTAGCGAATACAATGAGCAGTTCTTC	CASSPGTSEYNEQFF
TRBV5-5	few	.	TRBJ2-5	TGTGCCAGCAGCTTGGTAGGACAGCAAAAAGAGACCCAGTACTTC	CASSLVGQQKETQYF
TRBV6-1	few	.	TRBJ1-2	TGTGCCAGCAGTCCCACGGAGGCTAACTATGGCTACACCTTC	CASSPTEANYGYTF
TRBV4-2	few	.	TRBJ2-7	TGTGCCAGCAGCCAAGTGGGCGGGATAGGGAACGAGCAGTACTTC	CASSQVGGIGNEQYF
TRBV5-3	.	TRBD1	TRBJ1-5	TGTGCCAGAAGCAAACGACAGGGTGGGACTCAGCCCCAGCATTTT	CARSKRQGGTQPQHF
TRBV11-3	once	TRBD2	TRBJ2-7	TGTGCCAGCAGCCCCCGGAGGACTAGCGGGAGATTCGGCGAGCAGTACTTC	CASSPRRTSGRFGEQYF
TRBV2	few	.	TRBJ1-2	TGTGCCAGCAGTGTCGAGGCTAACTATGGCTACACCTTC	CASSVEANYGYTF
TRBV19	.	.	TRBJ2-6	TGTGCCAGTACAGGGGCTGGGGCCAACGTCCTGACTTTC	CASTGAGANVLTF
TRBV5-1	few	.	TRBJ1-4	TGCGCCAGCAGTCTAAGGAGTACGAATGAAAAACTGTTTTTT	CASSLRSTNEKLFF
TRBV7-2	few	.	TRBJ2-5	TGTGCCAGCAGCTCCCGCCAGGGCACCCAGTACTTC	CASSSRQGTQYF
TRBV7-9	few	.	TRBJ2-2	TGTGCCAGCACCAACAGTGCCACCGGGGAGCTGTTTTTT	CASTNSATGELFF
TRBV6-1	.	TRBD1	TRBJ2-7	TGTGCCAGCAGGGGGGACAGGGATCACGAGCAGTACTTC	CASRGDRDHEQYF
TRBV5-1	few	TRBD1	TRBJ2-3	TGCGCCAGCAGCCTTACAGGGGTGGCAGATACGCAGTATTTT	CASSLTGVADTQYF
TRBV5-1	.	.	TRBJ1-4	TGCGCCAGCAGCGCGGCAGGGGTAGGGGAAAAACTGTTTTTT	CASSAAGVGEKLFF
TRBV2	few	TRBD2	TRBJ2-2	TGTGCCAGCAGTATTAGCGGGAGGGGGGTCGGGGAGCTGTTTTTT	CASSISGRGVGELFF
TRBV19	few	TRBD2	TRBJ2-7	TGTGCCAGTAGTATAGGACTAGCGGAATACGAGCAGTACTTC	CASSIGLAEYEQYF
TRBV27	.	TRBD1	TRBJ1-5	TGTGCCAGCAGTTCCCAAACCGGACAGGGGACTCAGCCCCAGCATTTT	CASSSQTGQGTQPQHF
TRBV9	.	.	TRBJ2-1	TGTGCCAGCAGCATCTCGTTGGGGGAGGCCTTGTACAATGAGCAGTTCTTC	CASSISLGEALYNEQFF
TRBV19	few	.	TRBJ1-5	TGTGCCAGTAGTAGATATCGGGACGGGGGAAGTAGCAATCAGCCCCAGCATTTT	CASSRYRDGGSSNQPQHF
TRBV7-8	few	TRBD2	TRBJ2-1	TGTGCCAGCAGCTTATTGGGTCTAGCGGCAAGCAATGAGCAGTTCTTC	CASSLLGLAASNEQFF
TRBV27	.	.	TRBJ2-7	TGTGCCAGCAGCAATAACTATTACGAGCAGTACTTC	CASSNNYYEQYF
TRBV7-8	few	TRBD1	TRBJ1-5	TGTGCCAGCAGCTTAGCGACAGGGGAGGCCAATCAGCCCCAGCATTTT	CASSLATGEANQPQHF
TRBV6-1	.	.	TRBJ2-1	TGTGCCAGCAGGATCGGAGCCTACAATGAGCAGTTCTTC	CASRIGAYNEQFF
TRBV7-9	.	.	TRBJ1-1	TGTGCCAGCAGCCCGGCGGCGAACACTGAAGCTTTCTTT	CASSPAANTEAFF
TRBV7-2	few	TRBD2	TRBJ2-1	TGTGCCAGCAGCTTGCTAGCGGGAGCATTAAATGAGCAGTTCTTC	CASSLLAGALNEQFF
TRBV7-9	few	.	TRBJ1-1	TGTGCCAGCAGCCCCAGGGTCTCAGGGAACACTGAAGCTTTCTTT	CASSPRVSGNTEAFF
TRBV6-5	many	TRBD2	TRBJ2-1	TGTGCCAGCAGTTTCGATCTAGCGGGAGGAGGGAATGAGCAGTTCTTC	CASSFDLAGGGNEQFF
TRBV6-5	.	TRBD2	TRBJ2-1	TGTGCCAGCAGTTCAGCTAGCGGGTCCTACAATGAGCAGTTCTTC	CASSSASGSYNEQFF
TRBV5-4	few	TRBD2	TRBJ2-7	TGTGCCAGCAGCACGGTCGGGGCTAGCGGGGTCTACGAGCAGTACTTC	CASSTVGASGVYEQYF
TRBV6-1	.	TRBD1	TRBJ1-1	TGTGCCAGCAGTGAGCCGACAGGGTGGGTAAACACTGAAGCTTTCTTT	CASSEPTGWVNTEAFF
TRBV6-1	.	.	TRBJ1-1	TGTGCCAGCGCCACCCGAGGTGGAAACACTGAAGCTTTCTTT	CASATRGGNTEAFF
TRBV9	few	.	TRBJ1-1	TGTGCCAGCAGCGTAGATCAGGGGCACACTGAAGCTTTCTTT	CASSVDQGHTEAFF
TRBV6-6	.	TRBD1	TRBJ2-7	TGTGCCAGCAGTTACCTGGGGACAGCTGAGCAGTACTTC	CASSYLGTAEQYF
TRBV30	few	TRBD2	TRBJ2-2	TGTGCCTGGAACGGGGGGGTGACCGGGGAGCTGTTTTTT	CAWNGGVTGELFF
TRBV6-5	.	TRBD1	TRBJ1-1	TGTGCCAGCTTTTTAGGGACAGGGCTTGTTGAAGCTTTCTTT	CASFLGTGLVEAFF
TRBV27	.	.	TRBJ1-1	TGTGCCAGCAGTTTAGATACTGACACTGAAGCTTTCTTT	CASSLDTDTEAFF
TRBV29-1	.	.	TRBJ1-1	TGCAGCGTTGAAAATAGGGGGAGGGGGACTGCAGCTTTCTTT	CSVENRGRGTAAFF
TRBV2	few	.	TRBJ1-1	TGTGCCAGCAGTGGGGGAGGTGGGGCCGTTGAAGCTTTCTTT	CASSGGGGAVEAFF
TRBV4-1	.	TRBD1	TRBJ2-3	TGCGCCAGCAGGGACAGGGCCCTAGATACGCAGTATTTT	CASRDRALDTQYF
TRBV30	.	TRBD1	TRBJ1-2	TGTGCCTGGAGTCCGGGACAGACGAATGGCTACACCTTC	CAWSPGQTNGYTF
TRBV7-2	.	.	TRBJ2-1	TGTGCCAGCAGCACAGCAGCCCGGAATGAGCAGTTCTTC	CASSTAARNEQFF
TRBV6-1	.	.	TRBJ1-1	TGTGCCAGCAGTGAGTCAGTGCAGGTCCGGAACACTGAAGCTTTCTTT	CASSESVQVRNTEAFF
TRBV6-5	.	.	TRBJ1-2	TGTGCCAGCAGTCCGGACAGAACTAACTATGGCTACACCTTC	CASSPDRTNYGYTF
TRBV18	once	.	TRBJ1-2	TGTGCCAGCTCACCAATGGCAGGTGAAAACTATGGCTACACCTTC	CASSPMAGENYGYTF
TRBV7-2	.	TRBD2	TRBJ2-7	TGTGCCAGCAGCATCCGGGACTACGGCGCGTACGAGCAGTACTTC	CASSIRDYGAYEQYF
TRBV25-1	.	TRBD2	TRBJ2-1	TGTGCCAGCAGTAGAACCGGGACTAGGACTGGGGATGAGCAGTTCTTC	CASSRTGTRTGDEQFF
TRBV11-2	few	.	TRBJ2-7	TGTGCCAGCAGCTTAAGCGCCGGATACGAGCAGTACTTC	CASSLSAGYEQYF
TRBV29-1	.	.	TRBJ1-5	TGCAGCGCCGTCAGGGAAGATCAGCCCCAGCATTTT	CSAVREDQPQHF
TRBV6-6	.	TRBD2	TRBJ2-3	TGTGCCACACAGCGGGAGAGCGCCACAGATACGCAGTATTTT	CATQRESATDTQYF
TRBV28	few	.	TRBJ2-7	TGTGCCAGCAAAAATCCCGGACCGACTACCTACGAGCAGTACTTC	CASKNPGPTTYEQYF